Given below is one T cell receptor (beta chain) in context. The data stem from a study of blood T cell repertoires in COVID-19. In the study overall: From the United States, Italy and Spain came samples of acute and convalescent COVID-19. PBMCs, B-cell-depleted T cells, or T cells provided the cDNA or gDNA that made up the material.

Participants came from roughly 24 US areas, aged about 18 to 89 years. Which cohort a participant joined came from the clinical history participants gave. Profiled with immunoSEQ multiplex PCR; TCRdb holds only in-frame clones, not every one. In the table there are 350,000 to 400,000 clones, 85% to 90% of which are singletons. The CDR3 has 15 amino acids. Germline trimming cut 5 bases from V and 6 bases from J; bases unmatched to any gene: 5. Germline assignment: CDR1 MNHEY and CDR2 SVGEGT. Sequenced: PBMCs or T cells enriched from blood (not recorded which). The clonotype originates from a man between 18 and 29 years old who had recovered from COVID-19. The J gene is TRBJ2-1, the V gene TRBV6-2 or TRBV6-3; 12 bases match TRBD1. CDR3 sequence (DNA): TGTGCCAGCAGTGCTTGGGGACAGGGGGCCAATGAGCAGTTCTTC. This gives the protein CASSAWGQGANEQFF.